This TCR beta chain was identified during a study of CXCR3-negative and CXCR3-positive naive CD8 T cells. With UMI labels, 5' RACE was used to prepare the TRB cDNA libraries. TCRdb reprocessed the 5' RACE reads, with one entry per CDR3 protein and no DNA. Its table lists tens of thousands of distinct CDR3 sequences. Broader study findings: Much lower diversity was found in memory CD8+ cells, while both naive subsets had comparably high diversity. Researchers report that CXCR3-positive naive cells carry more hydrophobic TRB CDR3s than CXCR3-negative naive cells. With CXCR3 expression partially decreased after cryopreservation, most assays relied on fresh PBMCs. Naive subsets displayed similar surface CD5, and TCR strength was inferred from TRB CDR3 properties.

About this clonotype: Its antigen is currently unknown.

Those CD8+ T cells considered naive were CD45RO-CCR7+CD27+CD95-. The TCR sequence derives from a human donor in good health. Some clones in this sample may be carry-over from other donors' samples. The sequenced sample was naive CXCR3+ CD8+ T cells from blood. Specified subset: CD45RO-CCR7+CD27+CD95- naive CD8+ T cells expressing CXCR3 (TNR3+).

Here the CDR3 reads CASSLTVDSYYEQYF. The chain has TRBV7-3 and TRBJ2-7; TCRdb selects TRBD1, and the lack of DNA leaves this call unchecked. CDR3 length: 15 residues. Germline CDR1 is SGHTA and CDR2 is FQGTGA.